The next 10 T cell receptor beta chains were all read from a single sample in a study of glioma-infiltrating T cells. TCR alpha and beta CDR3 regions were amplified from RNA using iRepertoire nested multiplex PCR. In TCRdb, the multiplex PCR reads were re-called with MiXCR into one record per CDR3 protein. The sample records roughly 350,000 distinct CDR3 sequences, about two fifths being singletons. The specimen sequenced was glioma tissue, nonneoplastic brain tissue, or PBMCs (not recorded which). The origin of the receptors is a human donor with low-grade glioma or glioblastoma, undergoing nonglioma brain surgery, or in good health (not recorded which).

The rearrangement joins TRBV5-4 to TRBJ1-2; D is perhaps TRBD1 (5 bases). V shed 0 bases and J shed 1 base, with 7 bases lying between them. From germline, CDR1 is SGHNT and CDR2 YYREEE (reference sequence). This CDR3 has 14 amino acids. The CDR3: CASSLGQLNYGYTF. The CDR3 bases are TGTGCCAGCAGCTTGGGACAGCTTAACTATGGCTACACCTTC.

The J gene is TRBJ2-7, the V gene TRBV28; TRBD1 matches 8 bases. The germline gives CDR1 MDHEN, CDR2 SYDVKM. The CDR3 sequence is 12 residues long. After removal of 8 bases from V and 3 bases from J, the junction contained 3 bases not matched to a gene. The CDR3 region is CASGDRFYEQYF. DNA for the CDR3: TGTGCCAGCGGGGACAGGTTCTACGAGCAGTACTTC.

This clonotype was seen ten or more times. Here the CDR3 reads CASSTPDSHTDTQYF. In DNA form, the CDR3 reads TGTGCCAGCAGTACTCCGGATAGCCACACAGATACGCAGTATTTT. This chain connects TRBV6-2 or TRBV6-3 to TRBJ2-3; D ambiguous. The germline gives CDR1 MNHEY, CDR2 SVGEGT. This CDR3 comprises 15 residues. V lost 5 bases to trimming and J lost 2 bases, with 14 bases between them.

Regarding this clonotype: This may come from a read error, since a much larger clone is one base off. The gene calls are TRBV20-1 and TRBJ1-4; D might be TRBD1 (5 bases). There are 13 residues in the CDR3. Germline V gene sequence: CDR1 DFQATT, CDR2 SNEGSKA (reference sequence). The CDR3 loop reads CSASPPGGENLFF. In nucleotides, the CDR3 is TGCAGTGCTAGCCCCCCGGGGGGGGAAAACCTGTTTTTT.

In regard to this clonotype: This may be a read error: a much more frequent sequence differs by one nucleotide. The chain couples TRBV15 to TRBJ1-6; D gene ambiguous. The length of the CDR3 is 17 residues. Germline V gene lookup returns CDR1 LNHNV and CDR2 YYDKDF (reference sequence). The CDR3 sequence: CATSRVKDSSYNPPLHF. In DNA form, the CDR3 reads TGTGCCACCAGCAGAGTAAAGGATAGCTCCTATAATCCACCCCTCCACTTT.

CDR3 coding DNA: TGTGCCAGTTCTCCTATCTCTGGAAACACCATATATTTT. It encodes CASSPISGNTIYF. The chain couples TRBV7-2 to TRBJ1-3; D gene uncertain. The germline V gene encodes CDR1 SGHTA and CDR2 FQGNSA. This CDR3 has 13 amino acids. Trimming left V 9 bases short and J 0 bases short, with 9 bases between.

This clonotype occurred many times. The genes are TRBV5-1 and TRBJ1-2; D unresolved. The CDR3 loop spans 13 amino acids. CDR1 and CDR2 from the germline V gene are SGHRS and YFSETQ. V was pared by 3 bases and J by 7 bases, with 13 bases between. The CDR3 is CASSSRRQIGYTF. As DNA, the CDR3 is TGCGCCAGCAGCTCCCGGCGGCAGATTGGCTACACCTTC.

This clonotype was found many times. The V and J genes are TRBV6-1 and TRBJ2-1; D is unclear. The CDR3 runs 15 residues. V gave up 5 bases and J gave up 5 bases, with 16 bases separating them. Germline V gives CDR1 MNHNS, CDR2 SASEGT. The CDR3 loop reads CASSSHTDPNNEQFF. The CDR3 DNA is TGTGCCAGCAGTTCGCACACGGACCCCAACAATGAGCAGTTCTTC.

Comments on this clonotype: This may come from a read error, since a much larger clone is one base off. This chain joins TRBV27 and TRBJ2-3; D is possibly TRBD2 (6 bases). The germline gives CDR1 MNHEY, CDR2 SMNVEV (reference sequence). Trimming left V 1 base short and J 4 bases short, with 18 bases between. The CDR3 covers 17 residues. In nucleotides, the CDR3 is TGTGCCAGCAGTTTATTTCCTAGCGTGAGACCGGCAGATACGCAGTATTTT. Translation: CASSLFPSVRPADTQYF.

The chain uses TRBV7-2 and TRBJ2-1; 7 bases line up with TRBD1. Germline V CDR1 and CDR2: SGHTA, FQGNSA. Trimming took 5 bases from V and 4 from J; bases not matched to a gene: 5. CDR3 size: 14 residues. The CDR3: CASSAPGQYNEQFF. The CDR3 coding sequence is TGTGCCAGCAGCGCCCCGGGACAGTACAATGAGCAGTTCTTC.